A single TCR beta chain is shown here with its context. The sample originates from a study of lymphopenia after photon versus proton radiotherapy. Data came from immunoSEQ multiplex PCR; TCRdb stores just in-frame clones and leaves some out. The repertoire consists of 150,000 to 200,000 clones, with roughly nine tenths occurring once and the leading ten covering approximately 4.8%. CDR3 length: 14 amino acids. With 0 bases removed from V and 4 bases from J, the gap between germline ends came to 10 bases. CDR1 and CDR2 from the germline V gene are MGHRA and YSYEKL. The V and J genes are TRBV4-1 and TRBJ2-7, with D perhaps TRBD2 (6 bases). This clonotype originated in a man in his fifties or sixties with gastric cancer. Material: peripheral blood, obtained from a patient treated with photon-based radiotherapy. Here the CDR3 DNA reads TGCGCCAGCAGCCAAGAAGCGGGCCGATACGAGCAGTACTTC. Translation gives CASSQEAGRYEQYF.